This section outlines one T cell receptor (beta chain) sequence together with its context. Its antigen is unidentified. The sample comes from a study of CD8 T cells in Susac syndrome. Study-wide points: A relatively small number of individuals underwent TCR sequencing and HLA analysis.

Healthy donors constituted the controls, which were matched for age and sex. After extraction with the RNeasy kit, about 0.45 to 1 ug of the RNA was reverse transcribed using random hexamers. Amplification of TCR beta CDR3 by immunoSEQ multiplex PCR spanned 54 Vbeta and 13 Jbeta. Using its own MiXCR run on the immunoSEQ multiplex PCR reads, TCRdb lists one record per CDR3 protein. Of some 160,000 distinct CDR3 sequences in the sample, under 95% are singletons; the top ten hold around 0.087%. This CDR3 contains 15 residues. Germline V gene sequence: CDR1 ENHRY, CDR2 SYGVKD. The germline V and J ends were trimmed by 10 bases and 0 bases, with 16 bases remaining between them.

This TCR was sampled from a human donor in good health. The sequenced sample consisted of CD4+ T cells from PBMCs. The V and J genes are TRBV10-3 and TRBJ1-3; D remains ambiguous. CDR3 protein: CASSREYGSGNTIYF. CDR3 sequence (DNA): TGTGCCAGCTCGAGGGAGTACGGCTCTGGAAACACCATATATTTT.